Listed below are T cell receptor beta chains from one sample, sequenced in a study of cytomegalovirus exposure and HLA in healthy donors. Assay used: immunoSEQ multiplex PCR; TCRdb lists only in-frame clones, some missing. The repertoire has approximately 160,000 clones, 65% to 85% of them found once; the top ten carry around 2.5%. Sequencing was carried out using PBMCs. These receptors all stem from a woman aged 40 to 50 in good health and CMV-seropositive. The CDR3 runs from the conserved cysteine through the conserved F or W. The D gene is left open where the match is weak. A clone size is listed for some rows: how often the clone was seen (once, few, many), or a class if it is expanded.

d_call	clone_size	v_call	j_call	cdr3_aa	cdr3_nt
NA	few	TRBV5-4	TRBJ1-4	CASSDRQAGEKLFF	TGTGCCAGCAGCGATAGACAGGCTGGTGAAAAACTGTTTTTT
TRBD2	few	TRBV5-4	TRBJ2-7	CASSRGLAGDNEQYF	TGTGCCAGCAGCCGAGGACTAGCGGGAGATAATGAGCAGTACTTC
NA	NA	TRBV6-6	TRBJ2-7	CASSYLPMGGPYEQYF	TGTGCCAGCAGTTACCTCCCTATGGGGGGTCCCTACGAGCAGTACTTC
TRBD2	NA	TRBV6-5	TRBJ2-7	CASRGTSLGYEQYF	TGTGCCAGCAGAGGGACTAGTCTCGGCTACGAGCAGTACTTC
NA	NA	TRBV2	TRBJ2-1	CASSSARGGSSYNEQFF	TGTGCCAGCAGTTCGGCGAGGGGGGGGAGCTCCTACAATGAGCAGTTCTTC
TRBD2	few	TRBV30	TRBJ2-2	CAWSLGLGTGELFF	TGTGCCTGGAGTCTGGGACTAGGCACCGGGGAGCTGTTTTTT
NA	NA	TRBV2	TRBJ2-7	CASSPGGVTYEQYF	TGTGCCAGCAGCCCTGGCGGGGTAACCTACGAGCAGTACTTC
TRBD1	NA	TRBV18	TRBJ2-7	CASSPDRDSVEPTYEQYF	TGTGCCAGCTCACCGGACCGGGACAGCGTCGAGCCAACCTACGAGCAGTACTTC
NA	once	TRBV18	TRBJ1-5	CASSPGGGQPQHF	TGTGCCAGCTCACCAGGGGGCGGTCAGCCCCAGCATTTT
NA	NA	TRBV5-6	TRBJ1-6	CASSLMQGLSPLHF	TGTGCCAGCAGCTTGATGCAGGGCCTTAGCCCCCTCCACTTT
TRBD1	NA	TRBV19	TRBJ1-3	CASNSGGGGDTIYF	TGTGCCAGTAATTCAGGAGGGGGCGGAGACACCATATATTTT
NA	NA	TRBV6-6	TRBJ2-7	CASSYDADQAYYEQYF	TGTGCCAGCAGTTACGACGCGGATCAAGCATACTACGAGCAGTACTTC
TRBD1	few	TRBV18	TRBJ1-5	CASSPAGQGAQPQHF	TGTGCCAGCTCCCCGGCGGGACAGGGGGCTCAGCCCCAGCATTTT
TRBD2	NA	TRBV7-6	TRBJ2-2	CASSLETAGGTGELFF	TGTGCCAGCAGCTTAGAGACAGCGGGAGGGACCGGGGAGCTGTTTTTT
TRBD1	NA	TRBV7-8	TRBJ1-1	CASSPRLGEPDRVGGLNTEAFF	TGTGCCAGCAGCCCTCGACTAGGGGAGCCAGACAGGGTGGGGGGCCTGAACACTGAAGCTTTCTTT
NA	NA	TRBV2	TRBJ2-5	CASSGLGQETQYF	TGTGCCAGCTCGGGGTTAGGTCAAGAGACCCAGTACTTC
NA	NA	TRBV5-6	TRBJ2-5	CASSLVAGGAETQYF	TGTGCCAGCAGCTTGGTGGCAGGTGGGGCGGAGACCCAGTACTTC
NA	few	TRBV5-6	TRBJ2-4	CASSPKLKNIQYF	TGTGCCAGCAGCCCCAAACTGAAAAACATTCAGTACTTC
NA	NA	TRBV10-3	TRBJ1-2	CAISESGSFNYGYTF	TGTGCCATCAGTGAGTCGGGGAGCTTTAACTATGGCTACACCTTC
NA	many	TRBV6-5	TRBJ1-1	CASSLGNDEAFF	TGTGCCAGCAGTCTAGGCAACGATGAAGCTTTCTTT
TRBD1	NA	TRBV4-3	TRBJ1-2	CASSQAGQRPWYGYTF	TGCGCCAGCAGCCAAGCGGGACAGCGCCCTTGGTATGGCTACACCTTC
NA	NA	TRBV30	TRBJ1-1	CAWTRGGPGEAFF	TGTGCCTGGACCCGGGGGGGGCCGGGTGAAGCTTTCTTT
TRBD1	once	TRBV6-1	TRBJ2-1	CASRAPGQSYNEQFF	TGTGCCAGCAGGGCTCCGGGACAGAGCTACAATGAGCAGTTCTTC
TRBD1	many	TRBV2	TRBJ1-5	CASTADREFNQPQHF	TGTGCCAGCACCGCGGACAGGGAATTCAATCAGCCCCAGCATTTT
NA	NA	TRBV11-2	TRBJ1-3	CASSPFILTPLSGNTIYF	TGTGCCAGCAGCCCTTTTATCCTAACCCCTCTCTCTGGAAACACCATATATTTT
NA	NA	TRBV7-8	TRBJ1-4	CASSFTSARGGEKLFF	TGTGCCAGCAGCTTTACTTCGGCACGGGGGGGTGAAAAACTGTTTTTT
NA	once	TRBV28	TRBJ1-5	CASSISGGNQPQHF	TGTGCCAGCAGCATATCAGGGGGCAATCAGCCCCAGCATTTT
NA	once	TRBV5-4	TRBJ2-1	CASRNAGATDNEQFF	TGTGCCAGCAGAAATGCGGGGGCCACTGACAATGAGCAGTTCTTC
NA	NA	TRBV15	TRBJ2-3	CATSRDPLGGSVMYTQYF	TGTGCCACCAGCAGAGACCCACTAGGAGGGAGTGTCATGTATACGCAGTATTTT
NA	NA	TRBV5-1	TRBJ2-7	CASSLEGLRSPYEQYF	TGCGCCAGCAGCCTCGAAGGTTTGCGGTCCCCCTACGAGCAGTACTTC
TRBD2	NA	TRBV6-5	TRBJ2-7	CASSYDGTSSYEQYF	TGTGCCAGCAGTTACGATGGGACTAGCAGCTACGAGCAGTACTTC
NA	once	TRBV18	TRBJ1-2	CASSSQGGYTF	TGTGCCAGCTCATCGCAGGGGGGCTACACCTTC
TRBD2	NA	TRBV14	TRBJ2-4	CASSRLLAGVQNIQYF	TGTGCCAGCAGCCGTTTACTAGCGGGAGTGCAAAACATTCAGTACTTC
NA	NA	TRBV30	TRBJ2-5	CALAQGGETQYF	TGTGCCCTCGCGCAGGGTGGAGAGACCCAGTACTTC
NA	NA	TRBV19	TRBJ1-5	CASRPGLSSGQPQHF	TGTGCCAGTAGGCCGGGACTCTCATCGGGTCAGCCCCAGCATTTT
NA	NA	TRBV5-4	TRBJ2-3	CASSLGRGHGTDTQYF	TGTGCCAGCAGCTTGGGGAGGGGCCACGGCACAGATACGCAGTATTTT
TRBD2	once	TRBV2	TRBJ2-5	CASAVTSGVDTQYF	TGTGCCAGCGCTGTGACTAGCGGGGTGGATACCCAGTACTTC
NA	NA	TRBV14	TRBJ2-1	CASSQLGRAPSNEQFF	TGTGCCAGCAGCCAATTAGGGCGGGCCCCCTCTAATGAGCAGTTCTTC
NA	few	TRBV11-2	TRBJ2-5	CASSLAGVYQETQYF	TGTGCCAGCAGCTTAGCAGGGGTTTATCAAGAGACCCAGTACTTC
NA	NA	TRBV10-1	TRBJ1-2	CASSEDSNYGYTF	TGCGCCAGCAGTGAGGACAGTAACTATGGCTACACCTTC
NA	few	TRBV6-5	TRBJ1-1	CASSYSAGARTEAFF	TGTGCCAGCAGTTACTCAGCGGGGGCGCGTACTGAAGCTTTCTTT
NA	NA	TRBV4-2	TRBJ1-1	CASSQGGRNTEAFF	TGTGCCAGCAGCCAAGGAGGGAGAAACACTGAAGCTTTCTTT
TRBD1	NA	TRBV5-4	TRBJ2-5	CASSLAPGQGRETQYF	TGTGCCAGCAGCTTGGCCCCGGGACAGGGGAGAGAGACCCAGTACTTC
TRBD1	NA	TRBV30	TRBJ1-6	CAWSVRGQGSSPLHF	TGTGCCTGGAGTGTACGGGGACAGGGGAGTTCACCCCTCCACTTT
TRBD1	NA	TRBV30	TRBJ2-6	CACPLGNRGLGANVLTF	TGTGCCTGCCCCCTTGGTAACAGGGGGCTTGGGGCCAACGTCCTGACTTTC
NA	NA	TRBV5-1	TRBJ1-4	CASSLRPRGTNEKLFF	TGCGCCAGCAGCCTCAGGCCCCGGGGAACTAATGAAAAACTGTTTTTT
NA	NA	TRBV7-2	TRBJ2-3	CASSAQGISTDTQYF	TGTGCCAGCAGCGCCCAGGGGATTAGCACAGATACGCAGTATTTT
NA	few	TRBV6-5	TRBJ1-4	CASSPRLSEKLFF	TGTGCCAGCAGTCCCAGGTTGAGTGAAAAACTGTTTTTT
NA	NA	TRBV7-2	TRBJ2-5	CASSLGVAAYQETQYF	TGTGCCAGCAGCTTAGGGGTAGCGGCGTACCAAGAGACCCAGTACTTC
TRBD2	NA	TRBV10-3	TRBJ2-7	CAISRQASGINEQYF	TGTGCCATCAGTAGGCAGGCTAGCGGGATAAACGAGCAGTACTTC
NA	once	TRBV7-2	TRBJ1-2	CASSPPAGIYGYTF	TGTGCCAGCAGCCCTCCGGCCGGGATATATGGCTACACCTTC
NA	NA	TRBV7-2	TRBJ2-1	CASSLVPGTGNNEQFF	TGTGCCAGCAGCTTAGTTCCGGGTACAGGGAACAATGAGCAGTTCTTC
TRBD1	few	TRBV5-1	TRBJ2-4	CASSSLTGGDIQYF	TGCGCCAGCAGCTCCCTGACAGGGGGGGACATTCAGTACTTC
TRBD1	NA	TRBV19	TRBJ1-3	CASSANRAGGFSNTIYF	TGTGCCAGTAGTGCGAATAGGGCAGGGGGCTTCAGTAACACCATATATTTT
NA	NA	TRBV27	TRBJ2-2	CASSLRTGELFF	TGTGCCAGCAGTTTACGCACCGGGGAGCTGTTTTTT
TRBD1	once	TRBV27	TRBJ1-5	CASSSHRGPPPQPQHF	TGTGCCAGCAGTTCCCACAGGGGGCCACCCCCTCAGCCCCAGCATTTT
NA	NA	TRBV2	TRBJ1-2	CASMVEGVAGYTF	TGTGCCAGCATGGTTGAGGGCGTCGCTGGCTACACCTTC
TRBD1	NA	TRBV14	TRBJ1-6	CASSQDWTGVSPLHF	TGTGCCAGCAGCCAAGATTGGACAGGGGTGTCACCCCTCCACTTT
TRBD1	NA	TRBV10-3	TRBJ1-2	CAISRQGTNGYTF	TGTGCCATCAGCCGACAGGGCACGAATGGCTACACCTTC
NA	NA	TRBV29-1	TRBJ2-5	CSVLDQGETQYF	TGCAGCGTCCTCGACCAGGGGGAGACCCAGTACTTC